A selection of T cell receptor beta chains follows, all from one sample in a study of blood T cell repertoires in COVID-19. TCRdb's copy holds only in-frame clones and misses some; the assay was immunoSEQ multiplex PCR. The table has around 60,000 clones, 80% to 85% seen once. The sequenced material came from peripheral blood. The receptors were sampled from a man aged 60 to 75 with COVID-19, enrolled during active disease. The CDR3 runs from the conserved cysteine through the conserved F or W. D genes are given only for firm matches. Some rows mark clone size as missing; the rest say once, few, many or name a class of expanded clone.

CDR3aa: CASSPYRHREGKYGYTF
CDR3nt: TGTGCCAGCAGCCCCTACCGTCACAGGGAGGGTAAATATGGCTACACCTTC
v_gene: TRBV7-9
j_gene: TRBJ1-2
d_gene: -
abundance: -

CDR3aa: CASSLTKSGLGANVLTF
CDR3nt: TGTGCCAGCAGCTTAACTAAGTCGGGACTCGGGGCCAACGTCCTGACTTTC
v_gene: TRBV7-3
j_gene: TRBJ2-6
d_gene: -
abundance: -

CDR3aa: CASSPRGTGRHEQYF
CDR3nt: TGTGCCAGCAGCCCTCGGGGGACAGGGAGGCACGAGCAGTACTTC
v_gene: TRBV7-2
j_gene: TRBJ2-7
d_gene: TRBD1
abundance: once

CDR3aa: CASRPGQRNTGELFF
CDR3nt: TGTGCCAGCAGACCGGGACAGAGGAACACCGGGGAGCTGTTTTTT
v_gene: TRBV6-5
j_gene: TRBJ2-2
d_gene: TRBD1
abundance: -

CDR3aa: CASRDSLGGNQPQHF
CDR3nt: TGTGCCAGCAGAGACTCTCTAGGGGGCAATCAGCCCCAGCATTTT
v_gene: TRBV2
j_gene: TRBJ1-5
d_gene: -
abundance: -

CDR3aa: CASSLDAQGYTF
CDR3nt: TGTGCCAGCAGCTTGGATGCCCAGGGCTACACCTTC
v_gene: TRBV5-4
j_gene: TRBJ1-2
d_gene: -
abundance: -

CDR3aa: CASSPPGVMEAFF
CDR3nt: TGTGCCAGCTCACCTCCGGGGGTAATGGAAGCTTTCTTT
v_gene: TRBV18
j_gene: TRBJ1-1
d_gene: -
abundance: -

CDR3aa: CAWSEQHNSPLHF
CDR3nt: TGTGCCTGGAGTGAACAGCATAATTCACCCCTCCACTTT
v_gene: TRBV30
j_gene: TRBJ1-6
d_gene: -
abundance: few

CDR3aa: CASSLTQGLGVNEQFF
CDR3nt: TGTGCCAGCTCACTTACTCAGGGCTTAGGAGTCAATGAGCAGTTCTTC
v_gene: TRBV18
j_gene: TRBJ2-1
d_gene: -
abundance: -

CDR3aa: CASSLRVTGFLSGEQYF
CDR3nt: TGTGCCAGCAGCTTAAGGGTAACAGGGTTCTTGTCGGGCGAGCAGTACTTC
v_gene: TRBV11-2
j_gene: TRBJ2-7
d_gene: -
abundance: -

CDR3aa: CASSVVGDELFF
CDR3nt: TGTGCCAGCAGCGTAGTAGGAGACGAACTGTTTTTT
v_gene: TRBV9
j_gene: TRBJ1-4
d_gene: -
abundance: many

CDR3aa: CASSYNSGGPTDTQYF
CDR3nt: TGTGCCAGCAGTTATAATAGCGGGGGACCCACAGATACGCAGTATTTT
v_gene: TRBV6-5
j_gene: TRBJ2-3
d_gene: TRBD2
abundance: -

CDR3aa: CASTTRGFSPLHF
CDR3nt: TGTGCCAGCACCACCCGGGGATTTTCACCCCTCCACTTT
v_gene: TRBV2
j_gene: TRBJ1-6
d_gene: -
abundance: few

CDR3aa: CASSEPPTFF
CDR3nt: TGTGCCAGCAGTGAACCCCCAACTTTCTTT
v_gene: TRBV2
j_gene: TRBJ1-1
d_gene: -
abundance: -

CDR3aa: CASSFLTSTGELFF
CDR3nt: TGTGCCAGCAGTTTTTTGACTTCCACCGGGGAGCTGTTTTTT
v_gene: TRBV28
j_gene: TRBJ2-2
d_gene: -
abundance: -

CDR3aa: CASSAGTGGGYTF
CDR3nt: TGTGCCAGCTCGGCCGGGACAGGTGGTGGCTACACCTTC
v_gene: TRBV18
j_gene: TRBJ1-2
d_gene: TRBD1
abundance: -

CDR3aa: CASSYGLSTDTQYF
CDR3nt: TGTGCCAGCAGTTACGGACTGAGCACAGATACGCAGTATTTT
v_gene: TRBV6-6
j_gene: TRBJ2-3
d_gene: -
abundance: -

CDR3aa: CASSESLGATGANVLTF
CDR3nt: TGTGCCAGCAGTGAATCCCTAGGGGCGACTGGGGCCAACGTCCTGACTTTC
v_gene: TRBV6-1
j_gene: TRBJ2-6
d_gene: -
abundance: -

CDR3aa: CASSPIEGASTDTQYF
CDR3nt: TGTGCCAGCAGTCCGATCGAGGGGGCCAGCACAGATACGCAGTATTTT
v_gene: TRBV7-3
j_gene: TRBJ2-3
d_gene: TRBD1
abundance: -

CDR3aa: CASSWGQGENIQYF
CDR3nt: TGTGCCAGCAGCTGGGGGCAGGGTGAAAACATTCAGTACTTC
v_gene: TRBV7-3
j_gene: TRBJ2-4
d_gene: -
abundance: -

CDR3aa: CASSMAGGSNNEQFF
CDR3nt: TGTGCCAGTAGTATGGCGGGGGGGTCCAACAATGAGCAGTTCTTC
v_gene: TRBV19
j_gene: TRBJ2-1
d_gene: TRBD2
abundance: -

CDR3aa: CASKASHRDEQYF
CDR3nt: TGTGCCAGCAAGGCCTCACACAGGGACGAGCAGTACTTC
v_gene: TRBV5-6
j_gene: TRBJ2-7
d_gene: -
abundance: -

CDR3aa: CASSNKRTGRQYRSPLHF
CDR3nt: TGTGCCAGCAGCAATAAACGGACAGGGCGCCAATATCGGTCACCCCTCCACTTT
v_gene: TRBV28
j_gene: TRBJ1-6
d_gene: TRBD1
abundance: -

CDR3aa: CASSIDRDREAFF
CDR3nt: TGTGCCAGTAGTATAGACAGGGATAGAGAAGCTTTCTTT
v_gene: TRBV19
j_gene: TRBJ1-1
d_gene: -
abundance: -

CDR3aa: CASTEQGAATNEKLFF
CDR3nt: TGTGCCAGCACCGAGCAGGGGGCGGCAACTAATGAAAAACTGTTTTTT
v_gene: TRBV25-1
j_gene: TRBJ1-4
d_gene: TRBD1
abundance: -

CDR3aa: CATSDPGTGTDTQYF
CDR3nt: TGTGCCACCAGTGATCCCGGGACAGGCACAGATACGCAGTATTTT
v_gene: TRBV24-1
j_gene: TRBJ2-3
d_gene: TRBD1
abundance: -

CDR3aa: CAWRGLLSGQSEAFF
CDR3nt: TGTGCCTGGAGGGGATTGTTGTCGGGACAGAGTGAAGCTTTCTTT
v_gene: TRBV30
j_gene: TRBJ1-1
d_gene: TRBD1
abundance: few

CDR3aa: CAISEGKGTYNEQFF
CDR3nt: TGTGCCATCAGTGAAGGAAAGGGGACCTACAATGAGCAGTTCTTC
v_gene: TRBV10-3
j_gene: TRBJ2-1
d_gene: -
abundance: -

CDR3aa: CASSLSTSGTYEQYF
CDR3nt: TGTGCCAGCAGTTTAAGTACTAGCGGGACCTACGAGCAGTACTTC
v_gene: TRBV28
j_gene: TRBJ2-7
d_gene: TRBD2
abundance: -

CDR3aa: CASSYGERYRDTQYF
CDR3nt: TGTGCCAGCAGTTACGGAGAGAGATATCGAGATACGCAGTATTTT
v_gene: TRBV6-5
j_gene: TRBJ2-3
d_gene: -
abundance: once

CDR3aa: CASSLSSTGSGANVLTF
CDR3nt: TGTGCCAGCAGTCTGAGCTCGACAGGCTCTGGGGCCAACGTCCTGACTTTC
v_gene: TRBV28
j_gene: TRBJ2-6
d_gene: -
abundance: -

CDR3aa: CASSSGGFTDTQYF
CDR3nt: TGTGCCAGCAGTAGCGGGGGTTTCACAGATACGCAGTATTTT
v_gene: TRBV2
j_gene: TRBJ2-3
d_gene: TRBD2
abundance: once

CDR3aa: CASSRREQDEQYF
CDR3nt: TGTGCCAGCAGCCGGCGGGAGCAAGACGAGCAGTACTTC
v_gene: TRBV11-1
j_gene: TRBJ2-7
d_gene: TRBD2
abundance: -

CDR3aa: CASSKLPGTSGGANEQFF
CDR3nt: TGTGCCAGTAGTAAACTCCCGGGAACTAGCGGGGGGGCGAATGAGCAGTTCTTC
v_gene: TRBV19
j_gene: TRBJ2-1
d_gene: TRBD2
abundance: -

CDR3aa: CASSPLLTSGNPASTDTQYF
CDR3nt: TGTGCCAGCTCACCGCTATTGACTAGCGGAAATCCTGCTAGCACAGATACGCAGTATTTT
v_gene: TRBV18
j_gene: TRBJ2-3
d_gene: TRBD2
abundance: -

CDR3aa: CASSPRSGGDLNTEAFF
CDR3nt: TGTGCCAGCTCACCACGATCGGGAGGGGACCTGAACACTGAAGCTTTCTTT
v_gene: TRBV18
j_gene: TRBJ1-1
d_gene: -
abundance: -

CDR3aa: CASSLGAGSGFAGELFF
CDR3nt: TGTGCCAGCAGCTTGGGTGCGGGGTCAGGCTTCGCCGGGGAGCTGTTTTTT
v_gene: TRBV5-4
j_gene: TRBJ2-2
d_gene: -
abundance: -

CDR3aa: CASSQASGNTGVGYTF
CDR3nt: TGTGCCAGCAGCCAGGCATCCGGTAACACAGGGGTAGGCTACACCTTC
v_gene: TRBV4-2
j_gene: TRBJ1-2
d_gene: TRBD1
abundance: -

CDR3aa: CASSGTASGNTIYF
CDR3nt: TGCGCCAGCAGCGGGACAGCATCTGGAAACACCATATATTTT
v_gene: TRBV5-1
j_gene: TRBJ1-3
d_gene: TRBD1
abundance: -

CDR3aa: CASSDPRRTLDNEQFF
CDR3nt: TGTGCCAGCAGTGACCCACGGAGAACGCTAGACAATGAGCAGTTCTTC
v_gene: TRBV6-2/TRBV6-3
j_gene: TRBJ2-1
d_gene: -
abundance: -